This T cell receptor (beta chain) was profiled in a study of T cells in Graves' hyperthyroidism and ophthalmopathy. Diagnosing involved the use of clinical symptoms, serum thyroxine and TRAb, thyroid ultrasound and orbital computed tomography. V shed 5 bases and J 4 bases; nucleotides not matched to a gene: 4. Per germline, CDR1 SEHNR and CDR2 FQNEAQ (reference sequence). The CDR3 runs to 15 residues. This clonotype has at least ten counts. Antigen: not known. Template material for amplifying TCR beta CDR3 regions consisted of RNA transcripts. When the TCR CDR3 underwent first-round RT-PCR, the HTBI primer set was used. MiXCR was run by TCRdb on the multiplex PCR reads, yielding one entry per CDR3 protein. The table records 550,000 to 700,000 distinct CDR3 sequences, around 42% of them present only once. General study points: Most expanded thyroid clonotypes above 0.001 recurred in blood.

The clonotype was recovered from an adult woman with Graves' disease, either hyperthyroidism or ophthalmopathy (not recorded which). The specimen sequenced was peripheral blood or thyroid tissue (not recorded which). The gene calls are TRBV7-9 and TRBJ2-2, with 10 nucleotides matching TRBD2. CDR3 in amino acids: CASSPSGRVTGELFF. CDR3 in DNA: TGTGCCAGCAGCCCCAGCGGGAGGGTCACCGGGGAGCTGTTTTTT.